What follows are 20 T cell receptor beta chains derived from one specimen sequenced in a study of T cell responses to AZD1222 COVID-19 vaccine. TCRdb's copy holds only in-frame clones and misses some; the assay was immunoSEQ multiplex PCR. The sample contains 90,000 or so clones, 89% of which appear only once. Sequencing was performed on peripheral blood, taken on day 0 of AZD1222 vaccination. Receptor source: an adult in good health.

The V gene is TRBV28, the J gene TRBJ1-4; D is possibly TRBD1 (6 bases). CDR1 is MDHEN and CDR2 is SYDVKM in the germline V gene. The CDR3 is 15 residues long. The V end was cut by 1 base, the J end by 8 bases, with 14 bases between. As DNA, the CDR3 is TGTGCCAGCAGTTTATTGACAGGTCCGAGGGAAAAACTGTTTTTT. Amino acids: CASSLLTGPREKLFF.

V is TRBV5-6 and J is TRBJ1-2; maybe TRBD1 (6 bases). The ends were cut back, 0 bases at V and 3 bases at J, with 15 bases in the middle. The germline V gene has CDR1 SGHDT and CDR2 YYEEEE. This CDR3 has 16 residues. The CDR3, as DNA: TGTGCCAGCAGCTTGGACAGGGTAGGCGATTACTATGGCTACACCTTC. This sequence encodes CASSLDRVGDYYGYTF.

The chain is built from TRBV5-4 and TRBJ2-1; no reliable D call. Germline V gene data show CDR1 as SGHNT and CDR2 as YYREEE (reference sequence). The V gene lost 5 bases and the J gene lost 6 bases, with 15 bases spanning the gap. The CDR3 extends over 14 amino acids. The CDR3 here is CASSYSGVPNEQFF. CDR3 coding DNA: TGTGCCAGCAGTTACTCCGGAGTGCCCAATGAGCAGTTCTTC.

V and J are TRBV5-6 and TRBJ2-3; 7 bases fit TRBD2. The CDR3 runs 17 residues. J lost 0 bases, V lost 1 base, and 8 bases had no gene match. Germline V CDR1 and CDR2: SGHDT, YYEEEE. The CDR3 bases are TGTGCCAGCAGCTTGTTCGGCCTAGCGGTGAGCACAGATACGCAGTATTTT. Translating gives CASSLFGLAVSTDTQYF.

The chain has TRBV27 and TRBJ2-1; D gene ambiguous. V lost 8 bases and J 5 bases, leaving 13 bases between the germline ends. The length of the CDR3 is 13 residues. The germline V gene encodes CDR1 MNHEY and CDR2 SMNVEV (reference sequence). The DNA of the CDR3 is TGTGCCAGCCGTAGACTCCTAAACAATGAGCAGTTCTTC. Residues: CASRRLLNNEQFF.

This clone was seen only once. The chain combines TRBV10-1 with TRBJ2-5, with TRBD2 as a possible D gene (7 bases). The V gene lost 7 bases and the J gene lost 9 bases, with 9 bases spanning the gap. Germline V gene lookup returns CDR1 WNHNN and CDR2 SYGVQD (reference sequence). This CDR3 contains 10 residues. CDR3 region: CASKGGAQYF. The CDR3 DNA sequence: TGCGCCAGCAAGGGGGGGGCCCAGTACTTC.

CDR3 in amino acids: CATSRDLFLKQGDQPQHF. In DNA form, the CDR3 reads TGTGCCACCAGCAGAGATCTCTTTTTGAAACAGGGGGATCAGCCCCAGCATTTT. The chain combines TRBV15 with TRBJ1-5; 8 bases fit TRBD1. The CDR3 runs to 18 residues. Looked up from germline, CDR1 is LNHNV and CDR2 is YYDKDF (reference sequence). With 0 bases clipped from V and 5 bases from J, the junction kept 12 bases outside the gene matches.

The rearrangement joins TRBV7-2 to TRBJ2-1; 10 nucleotides match TRBD2. CDR3 length: 19 residues. Germline V gives CDR1 SGHTA, CDR2 FQGNSA. V lost 0 bases, J lost 0 bases, and 8 bases stayed unmatched. CDR3 coding DNA: TGTGCCAGCAGCTTAGCCGGCGTTAGACTAGCGGGCTCCTACAATGAGCAGTTCTTC. As protein: CASSLAGVRLAGSYNEQFF.

The chain has TRBV6-6 and TRBJ1-2, with a weak D call TRBD1 (6 bases). CDR3 size: 13 residues. The V and J ends lost 0 bases and 6 bases respectively, with 8 bases between them. CDR1 MNHNY and CDR2 SVGAGI come from the germline V gene (reference sequence). This chain's CDR3 is CASSYSGANGYTF. In DNA, the CDR3 is TGTGCCAGCAGTTACTCGGGGGCAAATGGCTACACCTTC.

This clone came up once. The rearrangement links TRBV9 to TRBJ2-7; D gene unclear. The CDR3 consists of 14 residues. V was pared by 0 bases and J by 3 bases, with 10 bases between. Germline V gene lookup returns CDR1 SGDLS and CDR2 YYNGEE. The CDR3 spells CASSVGQAHYEQYF. CDR3 sequence (DNA): TGTGCCAGCAGCGTAGGCCAGGCCCACTACGAGCAGTACTTC.

This clone was seen a single time. The chain couples TRBV10-3 to TRBJ2-7; a possible D gene is TRBD1 (5 bases). Trimming cost V 3 bases and J 5 bases, with 20 bases left between them. Germline V CDR1 and CDR2: ENHRY, SYGVKD. This CDR3 contains 16 residues. In DNA form, the CDR3 reads TGTGCCATCAGTGAAGTCACAGGAAAGAATCTCCACGAGCAGTACTTC. This translates into CAISEVTGKNLHEQYF.

This clone was counted a single time. The J gene is TRBJ2-7, the V gene TRBV6-5, with D perhaps TRBD2 (5 bases). The V and J ends lost 4 bases and 2 bases respectively, with 15 bases between them. Looked up from germline, CDR1 is MNHEY and CDR2 is SVGAGI. There are 15 residues in the CDR3. CDR3 in amino acids: CASSSRAESPYEQYF. The CDR3 nucleotides read TGTGCCAGCAGTTCTCGAGCGGAATCTCCCTACGAGCAGTACTTC.

V gene TRBV14 combines with J gene TRBJ2-1, with unresolved D. Germline V gives CDR1 SGHDN, CDR2 FVKESK. This CDR3 has 15 residues. Trimming left V 0 bases short and J 12 bases short, with 18 bases between. This CDR3 is CASSQDRGFGLWQFF. The CDR3 coding sequence is TGTGCCAGCAGCCAAGATCGTGGGTTCGGTCTGTGGCAGTTCTTC.

The sample holds one count of this clone. J is TRBJ1-4 and V is TRBV5-1, with a tentative D call TRBD1 (5 bases). Looked up from germline, CDR1 is SGHRS and CDR2 is YFSETQ. Trimming stripped 1 base from V and 8 bases from J, with 12 bases between. This CDR3 is 14 amino acids long. CDR3 loop: CASSLTQGGEKLFF. As DNA, the CDR3 is TGCGCCAGCAGCTTGACTCAGGGTGGGGAAAAACTGTTTTTT.

The chain combines TRBV6-5 with TRBJ1-6, with D possibly matching TRBD1 (6 bases). V was pared by 2 bases and J by 9 bases, with 17 bases between. CDR1 and CDR2 (germline): MNHEY, SVGAGI. The CDR3 spans 16 residues. Here the CDR3 reads CASSYLPPGVGSPLHF. CDR3 nucleotide sequence: TGTGCCAGCAGTTACCTCCCGCCAGGGGTCGGTTCACCCCTCCACTTT.

The gene calls are TRBV3-1 (or the pseudogene TRBV3-2) and TRBJ1-2; 7 bases line up with TRBD1. The length of the CDR3 is 18 residues. The germline gives CDR1 LGHDT, CDR2 YNNKEL (reference sequence). V trimming: 0 bases; J trimming: 1 base; junction bases outside the gene matches: 11. The CDR3 nucleotides read TGTGCCAGCAGCCAAGATGTCCCGAGACAGGGTCTTAACTATGGCTACACCTTC. Translated, it gives CASSQDVPRQGLNYGYTF.

The chain is built from TRBV10-3 and TRBJ1-5; the D is unclear. The V gene lost 10 bases and the J gene lost 4 bases, with 14 bases spanning the gap. The CDR3 loop spans 13 amino acids. Germline assignment: CDR1 ENHRY and CDR2 SYGVKD. The CDR3 bases are TGTGCCACTACCCTGGATGGGAATCAGCCCCAGCATTTT. The encoded protein is CATTLDGNQPQHF.

V usage is TRBV12-3 or TRBV12-4 and J usage is TRBJ1-1; D is unclear. Trimming cost V 5 bases and J 6 bases, with 7 bases left between them. The CDR3 is made up of 11 amino acids. CDR3 loop: CASSKESEAFF. The CDR3 bases are TGTGCCAGCAGTAAGGAATCTGAAGCTTTCTTT.

The chain links TRBV7-4 to TRBJ1-5; D is perhaps TRBD1 (6 bases). Trimming stripped 3 bases from V and 6 bases from J, with 15 bases between. This CDR3 is 15 amino acids long. The germline gives CDR1 SGHVT, CDR2 SQSDAQ. In nucleotides, the CDR3 is TGTGCCAGCAGCTTTAAGGCAGGGGTGGCTCAGCCCCAGCATTTT. The encoded protein is CASSFKAGVAQPQHF.

V usage is TRBV5-1 and J usage is TRBJ1-4; 7 bases are a match to TRBD1. Germline CDR1 is SGHRS and CDR2 is YFSETQ. This CDR3 is 14 amino acids long. Trimming cost V 3 bases and J 7 bases; bases outside gene matches: 6. The CDR3 sequence is CASSWDSEREKLFF. The CDR3 region has the DNA TGCGCCAGCAGCTGGGACAGCGAGCGTGAAAAACTGTTTTTT.